Presented here are 21 T cell receptor beta chains from one specimen sequenced in a study of identical twins. Each CDR3 protein is one row after TCRdb ran MiXCR on the 5' RACE reads. The table lists around 1.7 million distinct CDR3 sequences, around 29% of them singletons. The sequencing sample was made of cord blood. Receptors originate from a newborn girl in good health.

This rearrangement joins TRBV3-1 to TRBJ2-4, with 7 bases that match TRBD2. This CDR3 has 15 amino acids. V trimming: 1 base; J trimming: 0 bases; junction bases outside the gene matches: 0. Germline V gives CDR1 LGHDT, CDR2 YNNKEL (reference sequence). CDR3 in amino acids: CASSQGGGAKNIQYF. The CDR3 DNA follows: TGTGCCAGCAGCCAAGGGGGGGGAGCCAAAAACATTCAGTACTTC.

Only a few counts were recorded for this clonotype. This rearrangement joins TRBV10-3 to TRBJ2-7; no definite D call. The CDR3 contains 12 residues. Germline values: CDR1 ENHRY, CDR2 SYGVKD. Trimming removed 3 bases at V and 3 bases at J, with 6 bases between. CDR3 amino acids: CAISDIYYEQYF. The DNA for the CDR3 is TGTGCCATCAGTGATATCTACTACGAGCAGTACTTC.

The table lists this clonotype with many counts. The V call is TRBV4-2, the J call TRBJ1-6; D is ambiguous. This CDR3 contains 15 residues. V was pared by 0 bases and J by 0 bases, with 3 bases between. Germline V gives CDR1 LGHNA, CDR2 YNFKEQ. The CDR3 is CASSQDSSYNSPLHF. The DNA for the CDR3 is TGTGCCAGCAGCCAAGACAGCTCCTATAATTCACCCCTCCACTTT.

The CDR3, as DNA: TGTGCCAGCAGCGTAGGGCAGGTCCCGAACTATGGCTACACCTTC. Its protein product is CASSVGQVPNYGYTF. The chain has TRBV9 and TRBJ1-2; D call uncertain. The V gene lost 0 bases and the J gene lost 2 bases, with 11 bases spanning the gap. This CDR3 has 15 residues. Germline CDR1 reads SGDLS; CDR2 reads YYNGEE.

The gene calls are TRBV5-1 and TRBJ2-1; 8 bases agree with TRBD2. CDR3 length: 15 residues. The V gene's germline CDR1 is SGHRS and CDR2 YFSETQ. V trimming: 0 bases; J trimming: 7 bases; junction bases outside the gene matches: 6. CDR3 sequence reads: CASSLATGGRNEQFF. CDR3 coding DNA: TGCGCCAGCAGCTTGGCCACGGGAGGGAGGAATGAGCAGTTCTTC.

V gene TRBV20-1 combines with J gene TRBJ2-5, with 9 bases matching TRBD1. The better agreement between TRBJ2-7 and the DNA end casts doubt on the J call. The CDR3 sequence is 13 residues long. CDR1 is DFQATT, CDR2 SNEGSKA, per germline (reference sequence). The CDR3 DNA is TGCAGTGCTAGCACAGGGGGCTGGGGCGAGCAGTACTTC. Its protein is CSASTGGWGEQYF.

The chain combines TRBV15 with TRBJ2-5, with 9 bases lining up with TRBD2. The germline gives CDR1 LNHNV, CDR2 YYDKDF (reference sequence). The ends lost 0 bases at V and 3 bases at J; junction bases unmatched: 14. The CDR3 has 19 residues. The CDR3 sequence is CATSRERIAGVLKKETQYF. In DNA form, the CDR3 reads TGTGCCACCAGCAGAGAGAGGATAGCGGGAGTCCTCAAGAAAGAGACCCAGTACTTC.

The chain couples TRBV4-2 to TRBJ2-1; 11 bases map to TRBD2. Germline V gene data show CDR1 as LGHNA and CDR2 as YNFKEQ. The CDR3 sequence is 18 residues long. With 3 bases clipped from V and 5 bases from J, the junction kept 12 bases outside the gene matches. The CDR3 loop is CASSHDFRGGLADNEQFF. The CDR3 coding sequence is TGTGCCAGCAGCCATGATTTTCGCGGGGGACTAGCGGACAATGAGCAGTTCTTC.

This chain connects TRBV5-1 to TRBJ2-3; TRBD1 matches at 8 bases. Germline loops: CDR1 SGHRS, CDR2 YFSETQ. V was pared by 4 bases and J by 4 bases, with 5 bases of the junction left unmatched. The CDR3 contains 14 residues. The CDR3: CASSPPTGADTQYF. DNA for the CDR3: TGCGCCAGCAGCCCTCCGACAGGGGCAGATACGCAGTATTTT.

This sequence joins TRBV5-1 and TRBJ1-4; no reliable D call. Deletions cut 1 base from V and 8 bases from J, with 15 bases between. Germline values: CDR1 SGHRS, CDR2 YFSETQ. The CDR3 covers 15 residues. Here the CDR3 DNA reads TGCGCCAGCAGCTTGCTGCCCGCAGAGGGAGAAAAACTGTTTTTT. This encodes CASSLLPAEGEKLFF.

This clonotype was counted only a few times. The V call is TRBV20-1, the J call TRBJ2-4; 10 bases line up with TRBD1. Unmatched junction bases numbered 6, after V lost 5 bases and J lost 5 bases. The CDR3 has 14 amino acids. CDR1 is DFQATT and CDR2 is SNEGSKA in the germline V gene (reference sequence). Here the CDR3 DNA reads TGCAGTGCTTCCGGGACAGGGGCCGAAAACATTCAGTACTTC. Translating it yields CSASGTGAENIQYF.

This clonotype was found a few times. The rearrangement uses TRBV7-9 and TRBJ1-2, with D possibly matching TRBD1 (5 bases). CDR1 and CDR2 (germline): SEHNR, FQNEAQ (reference sequence). The CDR3 has 15 residues. V was cut by 5 bases and J by 4 bases, with 17 bases left in between. The DNA for the CDR3 is TGTGCCAGCAGCGTAACCGCCCCGGGACCCTATGGCTACACCTTC. Translation gives CASSVTAPGPYGYTF.

This chain joins TRBV20-1 and TRBJ2-7; 7 nucleotides line up with TRBD2. The CDR3 totals 15 residues. The germline V gene encodes CDR1 DFQATT and CDR2 SNEGSKA (reference sequence). The J segment lost 2 bases and the V segment lost 0 bases, leaving 7 bases of the junction unmatched. The CDR3 bases are TGCAGTGCTAGAGATTACGCGGGAGTGGCCTACGAGCAGTACTTC. It codes for CSARDYAGVAYEQYF.

This clonotype was recorded a few times. The V and J genes are TRBV4-1 and TRBJ2-1, with 7 bases fitting TRBD2. Looked up from germline, CDR1 is MGHRA and CDR2 is YSYEKL. Trimming cost V 0 bases and J 7 bases; bases outside gene matches: 3. The CDR3 runs to 14 residues. The CDR3 DNA reads as TGCGCCAGCAGCCAAGATAGGACTAGGAATGAGCAGTTCTTC. Residues: CASSQDRTRNEQFF.

This chain joins TRBV2 and TRBJ2-7; perhaps TRBD1 as D (6 bases). Trimming removed 3 bases at V and 0 bases at J, with 12 bases between. Germline V gene lookup returns CDR1 SNHLY and CDR2 FYNNEI. The CDR3 is made up of 15 amino acids. The CDR3 spells CASSEAPGHSYEQYF. The CDR3 DNA reads as TGTGCCAGCAGTGAGGCACCGGGACACTCCTACGAGCAGTACTTC.

This clonotype was found a few times. This chain connects TRBV12-3 or TRBV12-4 to TRBJ2-1; D remains ambiguous. The CDR3 is 15 residues long. Between the trimmed V and J ends, which lost 0 bases and 5 bases, there was a span of 11 bases. This chain's CDR3 is CASSLAGPSNNEQFF. For the CDR3, the DNA is TGTGCCAGCAGTTTAGCCGGACCGAGCAACAATGAGCAGTTCTTC.

This clonotype was detected a few times. This sequence joins TRBV27 and TRBJ2-1, with TRBD2 matching over 11 bases. Germline trimming cut 3 bases from V and 0 bases from J; bases unmatched to any gene: 10. This CDR3 comprises 19 residues. Germline V gene data show CDR1 as MNHEY and CDR2 as SMNVEV (reference sequence). The CDR3 is CASSFGSRGLAVSYNEQFF. The CDR3, as DNA: TGTGCCAGCAGTTTCGGAAGCAGGGGACTAGCGGTCTCCTACAATGAGCAGTTCTTC.

A few counts support this clonotype. The CDR3 DNA follows: TGTGCCAGCAGCCGGAACGGGGGGAACACCGGGGAGCTGTTTTTT. Its protein is CASSRNGGNTGELFF. This sequence joins TRBV3-1 and TRBJ2-2; the D gene is possibly TRBD2 (6 bases). Germline values: CDR1 LGHDT, CDR2 YNNKEL (reference sequence). V lost 4 bases to trimming and J lost 1 base, with 10 bases between them. The CDR3 is 15 residues long.

Of note for this clonotype: An end of the junction differs from the germline gene, which may be a read error. The chain employs TRBV20-1 and TRBJ2-5; D uncertain. This CDR3 is built from 14 residues. Germline assignment: CDR1 DFQATT and CDR2 SNEGSKA (reference sequence). The CDR3 spells CSARVRLNQGTQYF. The DNA for the CDR3 is TGCAGTGCTAGAGTGCGGCTTAACCAAGGGACCCAGTACTTC.

This clonotype was recorded many times. The chain uses TRBV29-1 and TRBJ2-1, with 9 positions matching TRBD1. Germline V gives CDR1 SQVTM, CDR2 ANQGSEA. This CDR3 is 16 amino acids long. Trimming cost V 4 bases and J 3 bases; bases outside gene matches: 10. CDR3 in amino acids: CSVAIKQGAVYNEQFF. The CDR3 DNA follows: TGCAGCGTTGCGATAAAACAGGGGGCCGTCTACAATGAGCAGTTCTTC.

This clonotype has at least ten counts. In DNA, the CDR3 is TGTGCCAGCAGCTTAGGCGCGAGAGATACGCAGTATTTT. Residues: CASSLGARDTQYF. The genes are TRBV7-2 and TRBJ2-3, with D unresolved. V shed 1 base and J shed 5 bases, with 7 bases lying between them. In germline, CDR1 is SGHTA, CDR2 FQGNSA. The CDR3 runs 13 residues.